This record covers a single T cell receptor (beta chain). Its target is unknown. The data stem from a study of CD4+ T cells in melanoma. General study findings and limits: Diverse differentiation states were reported for melanoma neoantigen-specific CD4+ T cells.

Produced via immunoSEQ multiplex PCR; TCRdb's table is partial and in-frame only. The sample records about 140,000 clones, nearly 95% being singletons. The ends were cut back, 10 bases at V and 6 bases at J, with 21 bases in the middle. Germline CDR1 is MNHNS and CDR2 is SASEGT. The length of the CDR3 is 14 residues. This chain links TRBV6-1 with TRBJ1-1; D may be TRBD1 (5 bases). This TCR came from a human donor with melanoma. The CDR3 here is CATRGGGVGAEAFF. The CDR3 DNA reads as TGTGCCACACGCGGCGGGGGGGTCGGCGCTGAAGCTTTCTTT.